The 3 T cell receptor beta chains reported below all come from one sample, sequenced in a study of cytomegalovirus exposure and HLA in healthy donors. Amplification used 60 Vbeta primers and 13 Jbeta primers. Libraries were prepared by immunoSEQ multiplex PCR; TCRdb keeps only in-frame clonotypes and omits some of them. The sample consists of under 200,000 clones, 86% of them appearing once. The specimen sequenced was PBMCs. Receptor source: a woman in her late teens or twenties in good health and CMV-seronegative.

The chain employs TRBV28 and TRBJ1-2, with 7 bases aligning to TRBD1. CDR1 MDHEN and CDR2 SYDVKM come from the germline V gene. CDR3 length: 13 amino acids. V shed 4 bases and J 4 bases; nucleotides not matched to a gene: 3. The CDR3 is CASSSDRVYGYTF. Here the CDR3 DNA reads TGTGCCAGCAGTTCCGACAGGGTCTATGGCTACACCTTC.

CDR3 in amino acids: CSWRNSYEQYF. The DNA for the CDR3 is TGCAGTTGGCGGAACTCCTACGAGCAGTACTTC. The V gene is TRBV20-1, the J gene TRBJ2-7, with D hard to call. The CDR3 covers 11 residues. V lost 8 bases to trimming and J lost 0 bases, with 8 bases between them. From germline, CDR1 is DFQATT and CDR2 SNEGSKA (reference sequence).

The V and J genes are TRBV28 and TRBJ1-2; 8 nucleotides line up with TRBD1. This CDR3 region has 18 residues. Trimming removed 4 bases from V and 3 bases from J; junction bases left unmatched: 16. The germline V gene encodes CDR1 MDHEN and CDR2 SYDVKM. CDR3 sequence: CASSSHAQGEFLDYGYTF. CDR3 DNA sequence: TGTGCCAGCAGTTCGCATGCACAGGGGGAGTTTTTGGACTATGGCTACACCTTC.